This T cell receptor beta chain stems from a study of shared clonotypes between healthy human individuals (TCRdb year 2020). Notes on the research overall: Three men and two women, aged 18 to 49 years, made up the cohort. For each donor, three plates each were used for CD4 naive and CD4 memory, two plates were used for CD8 naive, and one plate was used for CD8 memory. To estimate repertoire size and how much clonotype sharing occurs between individuals, the study deeply sequenced the blood TCR repertoires of five healthy adults. Different laboratories and diverse techniques were used to prepare libraries and sequence TCR repertoires, to increase sequencing depth and limit assay-specific biases. Leukapheresis yielded between about 0.94 and 9 billion PBMCs per donor. Broad study findings and their caveats: Sharing across a few donors was observed for approximately 4.6% of naive CD4, over 3% of naive CD8, 2% to 2.5% of memory CD4, and 0.4% of memory CD8 clonotypes. Naive subsets generally had larger estimated clonotype richness than memory subsets. Only blood was sampled, and tissue TCR repertoires likely differ from those in blood. Clonotypes shared by all four sorted-subset donors showed higher generation probabilities than non-shared clonotypes. Rarefaction of sorted-subset datasets indicated incomplete sequencing despite the large sequencing depth. The small number of donors limited the genetic and exposure-history diversity represented. Based on pairwise subsampling, the degree of clonotype sharing among donors was expected to be affected by sequencing depth.

Using the deep immunoSEQ assay, multiplex PCR amplified TCR CDR3 regions from genomic DNA. Extracted genomic DNA from each cell subset was distributed evenly across all wells of several immunoSEQ 96-well plates, and each plate was treated as a replicate. For sorted subsets, approximately 200 ng of genomic DNA, equivalent to 25,000 to 30,000 T cell genomes, went into each replicate PCR. The purified libraries were quantified using a Qubit 3.0 fluorometer, sized with a Bioanalyzer 2100, and then quantified again using the KAPA Library Quantification kit. Each immunoSEQ 96-well plate was sequenced on its own single-read 150-cycle Illumina NextSeq 550 flow cell. Under the source paper's analysis protocol: Because the immunoSEQ output included only junctional sequences and no quality scores, the filtering could not be the same as the filtering used for full-length reads. Sequences were annotated with PyIR, a Python wrapper for IgBLAST v1.9, using IMGT germline references to assign V/J genes and CDR3. Reads were removed for weak V/J assignments (E-value above 1e-6), missing CDR3, stop codons, out-of-frame junctions, or ambiguous translated residues. A V3J clonotype was defined by an identical inferred V gene, J gene, and CDR3 amino acid sequence. Percentage overlap between repertoires was calculated by dividing the number of shared unique clonotypes by the size of the smaller repertoire. Richness of each repertoire was evaluated using RTK rarefaction, the Chao1 estimator, and Recon v2.1 estimates of unobserved clonotypes. Generation probabilities for all TCRbeta clonotypes obtained by the gDNA method from a handful of donors were computed using OLGA. This is the immuneACCESS table as TCRdb keeps it, with only in-frame sequences that have V and J called. A part of the clones is gone; compared with another copy, unresolved V genes explain less than half, and the rest is unexplained. D and trimming were read from the DNA, whereas the V and J calls and clone size are those reported in that table. For this sample there are about 2.3 million clones; roughly 93% appear just once. The leading ten clones occupy 0.39% of the sample.

V loses 0 bases of germline sequence and J loses 7 bases, and the interval between the two ends is 12 bases. The CDR3, cysteine through phenylalanine, is 15 amino acids long. Left in the record is the CDR3 DNA by itself, 45 bases read in frame from the first base. The germline V gene specifies SGHTA as CDR1 and FQGNSA as CDR2. With respect to this clone: The target of this receptor is not known. Base quality data are lacking; no much larger clone is found one base away.

The donors were healthy, HIV-negative adults with no recently reported acute infections or vaccinations. All donors were Caucasian adults living in Nashville, Tennessee, USA. CD4+ T cells were enriched by magnetic negative selection, after which naive cells were positively selected on CD45RA and the negative fraction was taken as the memory subset. Blood was obtained by leukapheresis, after which PBMCs were separated by Ficoll-Histopaque density gradient centrifugation and cryopreserved in liquid nitrogen vapor phase. Analytical flow cytometry was used to check the purity and quantity of every magnetically sorted T cell population. Each sorted fraction had its genomic DNA isolated and then quantified by UV absorbance on a Nanodrop 2000c.

Sequencing was carried out using naive CD4+ T cells from PBMCs. The label giving this sample's cell subset or site can be read as: CD45RA+ positively selected. The chain links TRBV7-2 with TRBJ2-2; no D gene is confidently identified. The TCR comes from a man aged 18-30 years in good health. Some clones in this sample may be carry-over from other donors' samples. The encoded CDR3 is CASSLAGQWVGELFF. DNA sequence: TGTGCCAGCAGCTTAGCCGGGCAATGGGTCGGGGAGCTGTTTTTT. The variable domain in full, with residues beyond the CDR3 obtained from the reference TRBV7-2 and TRBJ2-2 genes, is GAGVSQSPSNKVTEKGKDVELRCDPISGHTALYWYRQSLGQGLEFLIYFQGNSAPDKSGLPSDRFSAERTGGSVSTLTIQRTQQEDSAVYLCASSLAGQWVGELFFGEGSRLTVL.